This TCR beta chain was sequenced during a study of T cells in tuberculosis. Turning to the study itself: Blood was taken before or within 7 days of anti-tuberculosis therapy. Study results and caveats: GEM motif frequencies gave over 55% accuracy; the GMM repertoire gave 80% to 90%. GMM-specific TCRs were nearer to active tuberculosis alpha repertoires, suggesting expansion. The TCR-beta difference was not significant; alpha differences partly reflected length.

The CDR3 is 17 amino acids. Trimming cost V 0 bases and J 1 base, with 13 bases left between them. Germline-derived CDR1 and CDR2 are LNHNV and YYDKDF (reference sequence). Time point described: new active TB diagnosis, blood taken before or within 7 days of starting treatment. Only one count was recorded for this clone. Antigen unknown. Generated by immunoSEQ multiplex PCR, the TCRdb table keeps only in-frame clones and is missing some. Of about 5,500 clones in the sample, 95% to 98% were seen once. The TCR comes from an adult with tuberculosis. Specimen: PBMCs, collected at tuberculosis diagnosis. The chain couples TRBV15 to TRBJ1-5, with D possibly matching TRBD1 (5 bases). The CDR3 nucleotides are TGTGCCACCAGCAGAGACCAGGGAGGGTGGAGCAATCAGCCCCAGCATTTT. It specifies CATSRDQGGWSNQPQHF.